These 18 T cell receptor beta chains were all obtained from the same sample, sequenced in a study of cytomegalovirus exposure and HLA in healthy donors. In the PCR, 60 Vbeta and 13 Jbeta primers were used. Assay: immunoSEQ multiplex PCR; the TCRdb copy retains only in-frame clones and omits some. The repertoire holds 74,000 or so clones, with 77% as singletons. The sequenced sample consisted of PBMCs. The receptors come from a man aged 50 to 59 in good health and CMV-seropositive.

CDR3 region: CASSPRAQGDGELFF. DNA of the CDR3: TGCGCCAGCAGCCCTAGGGCCCAGGGGGACGGGGAGCTGTTTTTT. The chain recombines TRBV4-3 with TRBJ2-2, with TRBD1 matching over 7 bases. There are 15 residues in the CDR3. Trimming took 4 bases from V and 7 from J; bases not matched to a gene: 9. Germline CDR1 is LGHNA and CDR2 is YSLEER.

The V call is TRBV19, the J call TRBJ2-1; D perhaps matches TRBD2 (5 bases). Per the germline V gene, CDR1 is LNHDA and CDR2 is SQIVND (reference sequence). The V and J ends lost 6 bases and 0 bases respectively, with 12 bases between them. CDR3 size: 15 residues. This CDR3 is CASRTDFLSYNEQFF. CDR3 coding DNA: TGTGCCAGTAGGACGGACTTTCTCTCCTACAATGAGCAGTTCTTC.

The sample holds one count of this clone. The J gene is TRBJ2-7, the V gene TRBV21-1; the DNA was not compared with TRBD1, the D call given in the table. TRBV21-1 is classified as a pseudogene. The CDR3 length is 14 residues. Written as DNA, the CDR3 is TGTGCCAGCAGCAAAGCGGCAGTACCCTACGAGCAGTACTTC. Translated, it gives CASSKAAVPYEQYF.

The CDR3 bases are TGCGCCAGCAGTGGGACAAAAGTCAGCAATGAGCAGTTCTTC. It translates to CASSGTKVSNEQFF. The chain links TRBV10-1 to TRBJ2-1; a possible D gene is TRBD1 (5 bases). V lost 4 bases and J 6 bases, leaving 13 bases between the germline ends. Per the germline V gene, CDR1 is WNHNN and CDR2 is SYGVQD (reference sequence). The CDR3 spans 14 residues.

A single count supports this clone. The rearrangement uses TRBV10-3 and TRBJ1-2, with D uncertain. Trimming stripped 9 bases from V and 8 bases from J, with 16 bases between. This CDR3 has 12 amino acids. Germline-derived CDR1 and CDR2 are ENHRY and SYGVKD. CDR3 amino acids: CAIGGFREGYTF. CDR3 bases: TGTGCCATTGGAGGCTTTCGAGAAGGCTACACCTTC.

The V call is TRBV6-4, the J call TRBJ2-7; 9 bases line up with TRBD1. With 6 bases clipped from V and 5 bases from J, the junction kept 8 bases outside the gene matches. The CDR3 has 14 amino acids. Germline loops: CDR1 MRHNA, CDR2 SNTAGT. The CDR3 DNA reads TGTGCCAGCAGCCCGGGACAGGGCTCGAACGAGCAGTACTTC. Its translation is CASSPGQGSNEQYF.

The rearrangement joins TRBV27 to TRBJ2-3; 11 bases are shared with TRBD2. CDR3 length equals 16 residues. J gave up 4 bases and V 3 bases, and 6 bases lay outside the gene matches. Per the germline V gene, CDR1 is MNHEY and CDR2 is SMNVEV (reference sequence). CDR3: CASSLDLAGGADTQYF. CDR3 bases: TGTGCCAGCAGTTTGGATTTAGCGGGAGGGGCAGATACGCAGTATTTT.

The V gene is TRBV7-3, the J gene TRBJ2-3; TRBD2 aligns across 10 bases. V lost 4 bases, J lost 0 bases, and 1 base stayed unmatched. The CDR3 contains 15 residues. Germline V gene data show CDR1 as SGHTA and CDR2 as FQGTGA. CDR3 sequence reads: CASSSGLASTDTQYF. In DNA form, the CDR3 reads TGTGCCAGCAGCTCGGGACTAGCGAGCACAGATACGCAGTATTTT.

The chain joins TRBV10-1 to TRBJ2-2; 11 bases fit TRBD2. The CDR3 contains 21 residues. V was clipped by 5 bases and J by 7 bases; unmatched bases: 24. Per the germline V gene, CDR1 is WNHNN and CDR2 is SYGVQD (reference sequence). CDR3 nucleotide sequence: TGCGCCAGCAGTAAGGATCGTACTAGCGGGAGAGGAGAATGGTTAAACGGGGAGCTGTTTTTT. Its protein product is CASSKDRTSGRGEWLNGELFF.

The chain recombines TRBV6-1 with TRBJ2-7, with D possibly matching TRBD2 (6 bases). From germline, CDR1 is MNHNS and CDR2 SASEGT. The CDR3 is 15 amino acids. V dropped 0 bases and J dropped 2 bases, with 11 bases sitting between them. The CDR3: CASSEATAGPYEQYF. Written as DNA, the CDR3 is TGTGCCAGCAGTGAAGCTACAGCGGGTCCCTACGAGCAGTACTTC.

The chain joins TRBV11-3 to TRBJ2-5; perhaps TRBD2 as D (5 bases). Germline V lookup: CDR1 SGHNT, CDR2 YENEEA. The V and J ends lost 7 bases and 4 bases respectively, with 22 bases between them. This CDR3 is built from 16 residues. The CDR3 protein is CASNSWTVEDTETQYF. CDR3 nucleotides: TGTGCCAGCAACTCCTGGACGGTGGAGGATACAGAGACCCAGTACTTC. The full variable domain, with the rest looked up from reference TRBV11-3 and TRBJ2-5, is EAGVVQSPRYKIIEKKQPVAFWCNPISGHNTLYWYLQNLGQGPELLIRYENEEAVDDSQLPKDRFSAERLKGVDSTLKIQPAELGDSAVYLCASNSWTVEDTETQYFGPGTRLLVL.

The CDR3 DNA reads TGTGCCACCCGGGGGTTGCGGTTGGGAGAGTCGACCTACGAGCAGTACTTC. This translates into CATRGLRLGESTYEQYF. The rearrangement links TRBV19 to TRBJ2-7; a possible D gene is TRBD2 (6 bases). Germline V CDR1 and CDR2: LNHDA, SQIVND (reference sequence). The CDR3 runs to 17 residues. V was cut by 10 bases and J by 2 bases, with 27 bases left in between.

The chain employs TRBV30 and TRBJ2-1; D is uncertain. The CDR3 has 12 amino acids. The germline CDR1 and CDR2 sequences are GTSNPN and SVGIG (reference sequence). With 1 base removed from V and 6 bases from J, the gap between germline ends came to 7 bases. CDR3 nucleotide sequence: TGTGCCTGGAGTGACTATATCAATGAGCAGTTCTTC. Protein product: CAWSDYINEQFF.

The CDR3 DNA sequence: TGTGCCAGCAGCCGTGACAGGGCCCAGCCCCAGCATTTT. Translation gives CASSRDRAQPQHF. This rearrangement joins TRBV6-5 to TRBJ1-5, with 7 bases fitting TRBD1. V lost 6 bases, J lost 7 bases, and 6 bases stayed unmatched. CDR3 size: 13 residues. From germline, CDR1 is MNHEY and CDR2 SVGAGI.

The genes are TRBV5-8 and TRBJ2-5; D may be TRBD2 (6 bases). Germline-derived CDR1 and CDR2 are SGHTS and YDEGEE. Trimming took off 1 base at V and 5 bases at J, with 12 bases between the two ends. There are 14 residues in the CDR3. The CDR3 bases are TGTGCCAGCAGCTTGCTACTAGCTGTGGAGACCCAGTACTTC. Its translation is CASSLLLAVETQYF.

This clone has just one count. This rearrangement joins TRBV7-9 to TRBJ1-5, with D unresolved. Germline V gene data show CDR1 as SEHNR and CDR2 as FQNEAQ (reference sequence). The V and J ends lost 3 bases and 9 bases respectively, with 9 bases between them. This CDR3 comprises 12 residues. CDR3 residues: CASSFEGGPQHF. The DNA for the CDR3 is TGTGCCAGCAGCTTTGAGGGTGGGCCCCAGCATTTT.

The rearrangement joins TRBV28 to TRBJ2-2; TRBD1 aligns across 7 bases. Looked up from germline, CDR1 is MDHEN and CDR2 is SYDVKM. The CDR3 is 14 amino acids. J was trimmed by 1 base and V by 10 bases; bases with no gene match: 6. The CDR3 coding sequence is TGTGCCACCCTTCGGGACAGGAACACCGGGGAGCTGTTTTTT. This sequence encodes CATLRDRNTGELFF.

The chain has TRBV7-8 and TRBJ1-4; D uncertain. This CDR3 is 18 amino acids long. The V end lost 0 bases, the J end lost 2 bases, and 16 bases lay between the germline ends. The germline CDR1 and CDR2 sequences are SGHVS and FQNEAQ. CDR3 amino acids: CASSLALEGATTNEKLFF. CDR3 DNA sequence: TGTGCCAGCAGCTTAGCGCTGGAGGGCGCCACGACTAATGAAAAACTGTTTTTT. The variable domain in full, completed from reference TRBV7-8 and TRBJ1-4, reads GAGVSQSPRYKVAKRGQDVALRCDPISGHVSLFWYQQALGQGPEFLTYFQNEAQLDKSGLPSDRFFAERPEGSVSTLKIQRTQQEDSAVYLCASSLALEGATTNEKLFFGSGTQLSVL.